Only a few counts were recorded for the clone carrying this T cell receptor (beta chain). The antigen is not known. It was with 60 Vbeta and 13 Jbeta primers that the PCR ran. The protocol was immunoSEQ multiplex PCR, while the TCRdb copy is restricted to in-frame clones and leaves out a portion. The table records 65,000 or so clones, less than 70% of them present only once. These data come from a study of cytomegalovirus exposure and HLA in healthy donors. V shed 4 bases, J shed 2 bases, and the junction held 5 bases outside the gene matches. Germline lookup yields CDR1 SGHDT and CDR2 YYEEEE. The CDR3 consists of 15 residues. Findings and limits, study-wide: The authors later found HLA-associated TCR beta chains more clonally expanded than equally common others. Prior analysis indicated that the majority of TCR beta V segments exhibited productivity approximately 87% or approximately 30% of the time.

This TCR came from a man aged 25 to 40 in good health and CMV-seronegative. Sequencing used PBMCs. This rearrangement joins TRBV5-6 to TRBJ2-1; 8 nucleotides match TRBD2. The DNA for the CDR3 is TGTGCCAGCAGCCTACTAGCGGATCCCTACAATGAGCAGTTCTTC. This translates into CASSLLADPYNEQFF.